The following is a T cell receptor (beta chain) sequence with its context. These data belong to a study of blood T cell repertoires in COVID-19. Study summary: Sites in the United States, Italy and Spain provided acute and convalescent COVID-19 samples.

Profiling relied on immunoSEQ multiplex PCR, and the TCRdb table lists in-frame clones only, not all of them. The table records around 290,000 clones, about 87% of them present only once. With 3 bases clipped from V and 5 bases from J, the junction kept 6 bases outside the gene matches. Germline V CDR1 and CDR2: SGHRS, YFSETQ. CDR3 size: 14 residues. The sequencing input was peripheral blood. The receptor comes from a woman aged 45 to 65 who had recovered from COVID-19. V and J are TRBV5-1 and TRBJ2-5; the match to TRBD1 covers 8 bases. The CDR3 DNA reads TGCGCCAGCAGCTCGGGACAGGCGACGGAGACCCAGTACTTC. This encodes CASSSGQATETQYF. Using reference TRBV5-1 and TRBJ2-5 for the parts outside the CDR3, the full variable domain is KAGVTQTPRYLIKTRGQQVTLSCSPISGHRSVSWYQQTPGQGLQFLFEYFSETQRNKGNFPGRFSGRQFSNSRSEMNVSTLELGDSALYLCASSSGQATETQYFGPGTRLLVL.